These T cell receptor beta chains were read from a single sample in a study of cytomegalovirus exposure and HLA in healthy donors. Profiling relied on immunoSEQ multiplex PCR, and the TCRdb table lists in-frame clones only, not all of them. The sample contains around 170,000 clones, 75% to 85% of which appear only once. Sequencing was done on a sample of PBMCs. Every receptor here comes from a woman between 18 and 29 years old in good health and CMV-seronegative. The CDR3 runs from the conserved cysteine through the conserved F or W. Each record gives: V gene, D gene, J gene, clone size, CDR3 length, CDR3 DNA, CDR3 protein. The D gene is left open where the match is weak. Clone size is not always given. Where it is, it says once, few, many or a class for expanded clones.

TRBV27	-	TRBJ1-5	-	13	TGTGCCAGCAGTTTGGCAGTTCATCAGCCCCAGCATTTT	CASSLAVHQPQHF
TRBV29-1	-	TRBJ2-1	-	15	TGCAGCGTTGAAGATTCGGGTGGCTCCTACAATGAGCAGTTCTTC	CSVEDSGGSYNEQFF
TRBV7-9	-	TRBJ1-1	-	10	TGTGCCAGCGAGTCCACTGAAGCTTTCTTT	CASESTEAFF
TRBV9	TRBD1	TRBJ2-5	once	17	TGTGCCAGCAGCGTAGCCTCCTCCGGGACAGGGGTCGGGACCCAGTACTTC	CASSVASSGTGVGTQYF
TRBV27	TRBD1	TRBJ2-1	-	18	TGTGCCAGCAGTTTCCTGGTGGAAAGGACAGGACCCTACAATGAGCAGTTCTTC	CASSFLVERTGPYNEQFF
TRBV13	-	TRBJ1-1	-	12	TGTGCCAGCAGCTTATCGCAGGGTGAAGCTTTCTTT	CASSLSQGEAFF
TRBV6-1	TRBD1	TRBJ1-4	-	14	TGTGCCAGCAGTGAACGGACAGGCGTTGAAAAACTGTTTTTT	CASSERTGVEKLFF
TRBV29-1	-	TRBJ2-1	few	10	TGCAGCGTTGAAGGCGGGATTCTATTCTTC	CSVEGGILFF
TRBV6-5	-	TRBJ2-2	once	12	TGTGCCAGCAGTTACCCCGCCGGGGAGCTGTTTTTT	CASSYPAGELFF
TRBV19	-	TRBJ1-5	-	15	TGTGCCAGTAGTATTACCGGAGGGAGCAATCAGCCCCAGCATTTT	CASSITGGSNQPQHF
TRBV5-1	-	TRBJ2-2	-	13	TGCGCCAGCAGCTATAGTGGCACCGGGGAGCTGTTTTTT	CASSYSGTGELFF
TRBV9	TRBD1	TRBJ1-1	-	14	TGTGCCAGCAGCGGACGGGACAGCGCGACTGAAGCTTTCTTT	CASSGRDSATEAFF
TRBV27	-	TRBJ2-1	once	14	TGTGCCAGCAGTTCGGGAATGGCCTACGCTGAGCAGTTCTTC	CASSSGMAYAEQFF
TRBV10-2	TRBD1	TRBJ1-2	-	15	TGCGCCAGCAGTGAGTCGACGGGGACAGCCTATGGCTACACCTTC	CASSESTGTAYGYTF
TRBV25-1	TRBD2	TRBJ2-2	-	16	TGTGCCAGCAGTGGGACCTGGACTAGTTCGAAGTCGGAGCTGTTTTTT	CASSGTWTSSKSELFF
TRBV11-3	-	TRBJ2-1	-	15	TGTGCCAGCAGCCCTGGTGGCAGCTCCTACAATGAGCAGTTCTTC	CASSPGGSSYNEQFF
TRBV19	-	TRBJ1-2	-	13	TGTGCCAGTAGTATAGTAAGCAGCGATGGCTACACCTTC	CASSIVSSDGYTF
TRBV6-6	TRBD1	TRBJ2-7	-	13	TGTGCCAGCAGTTATGACAGGGCTTACGAGCAGTACTTC	CASSYDRAYEQYF
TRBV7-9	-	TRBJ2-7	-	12	TGTGCCAGCAGCTTAACGGGGGACGAGCAGTACTTC	CASSLTGDEQYF
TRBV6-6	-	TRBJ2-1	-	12	TGTGCCAGCAGTCTAGATATAAATGAGCAGTTCTTC	CASSLDINEQFF
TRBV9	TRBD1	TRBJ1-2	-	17	TGTGCCAGCAGCGTAGCCGTTGGGACAGGACTTCCAAATGGCTACACCTTC	CASSVAVGTGLPNGYTF
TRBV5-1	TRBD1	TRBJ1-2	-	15	TGCGCCAGCAGCGGGACAGGGGTAGTTAACTATGGCTACACCTTC	CASSGTGVVNYGYTF
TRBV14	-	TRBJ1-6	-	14	TGTGCCAGCAGCCAAGGGGGGGGTAATTCACCCCTCCACTTT	CASSQGGGNSPLHF
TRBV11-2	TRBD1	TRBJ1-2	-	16	TGTGCCAGCAGCTTAGGAATGACAGGGAGAGGGATCGGCTACACCTTC	CASSLGMTGRGIGYTF
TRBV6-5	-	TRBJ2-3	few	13	TGTGCCAGCAGTTCCACGGGTTGGGATACGCAGTATTTT	CASSSTGWDTQYF
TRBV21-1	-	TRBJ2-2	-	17	TGTGCCAGCGATACGGGGGCTAGCGGGAGTCCCACCGGGGAGCTGTTTTTT	CASDTGASGSPTGELFF
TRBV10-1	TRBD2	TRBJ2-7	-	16	TGCGCCAGCAGCCCTACTAGCGGGGGGCCTACCTACGAGCAGTACTTC	CASSPTSGGPTYEQYF
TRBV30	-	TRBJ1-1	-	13	TGTGCCTGGAGAAGCCCCAACAGCGGTGAAGCTTTCTTT	CAWRSPNSGEAFF
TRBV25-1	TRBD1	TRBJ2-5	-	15	TGTGCCAGCGGATTTCCCACAGGGGCCCAAGAGACCCAGTACTTC	CASGFPTGAQETQYF
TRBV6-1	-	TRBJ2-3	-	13	TGTGCCAGCAGTGAAGGGGGCCGAGTTACGCAGTATTTT	CASSEGGRVTQYF
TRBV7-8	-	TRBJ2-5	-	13	TGTGCCAGCAGCTTAAGTGTGGCAGAGACCCAGTACTTC	CASSLSVAETQYF
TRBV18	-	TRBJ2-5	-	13	TGTGCCAGCTCACCACAACTGCAAGAGACCCAGTACTTC	CASSPQLQETQYF
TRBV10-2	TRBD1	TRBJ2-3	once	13	TGCGCCAGCAGGCTACAGGGGTCCCATACGCAGTATTTT	CASRLQGSHTQYF
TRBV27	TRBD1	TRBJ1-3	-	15	TGTGCCAGCAGTTCCGACAGGGAATCTGGAAACACCATATATTTT	CASSSDRESGNTIYF
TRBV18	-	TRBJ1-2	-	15	TGTGCCAGCTCACCACGCCCGGAGTCTAACTATGGCTACACCTTC	CASSPRPESNYGYTF
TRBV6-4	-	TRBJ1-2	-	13	TGTGCCAGCAGTGACTCGGCGGGGCGCGACTACACCTTC	CASSDSAGRDYTF
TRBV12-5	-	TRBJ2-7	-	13	TGTGCTAGTGGTTCCCAGGGCTTGAGCGAGCAGTACTTC	CASGSQGLSEQYF
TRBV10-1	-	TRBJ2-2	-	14	TGCGCCAGCAGCGCCGGGATTCAGACCGGGGAGCTGTTTTTT	CASSAGIQTGELFF
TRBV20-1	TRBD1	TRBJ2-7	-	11	TGCAGAGGCCGGACAGGTAACGAGCAGTACTTC	CRGRTGNEQYF
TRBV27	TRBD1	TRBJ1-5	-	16	TGTGCCAGCAGTCTCTGGACAGGGGGCGCGGGGCAGCCCCAGCATTTT	CASSLWTGGAGQPQHF
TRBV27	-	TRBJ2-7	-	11	TGTGCCAGCAGTGGGGGGTACGAGCAGTACTTC	CASSGGYEQYF
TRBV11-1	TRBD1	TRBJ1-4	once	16	TGTGCCAGCAGCTTGAGCCCGGGACAGGGGTTTGAAAAACTGTTTTTT	CASSLSPGQGFEKLFF
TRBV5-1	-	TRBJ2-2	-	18	TGCGCCAGCAGCTTGAGCGTACCGCTAGCGCGAAACACCGGGGAGCTGTTTTTT	CASSLSVPLARNTGELFF
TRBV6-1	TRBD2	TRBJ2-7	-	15	TGTGCCGCAAAGTCAGGGCTAGCGGCCGCCTACGAGCAGTACTTC	CAAKSGLAAAYEQYF
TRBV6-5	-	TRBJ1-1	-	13	TGTGCCAGCAGTTATGAGTTGTACACTGAAGCTTTCTTT	CASSYELYTEAFF
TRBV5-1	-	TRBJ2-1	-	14	TGCGCCAGCAGCTCGGGACACCCCTACAATGAGCAGTTCTTC	CASSSGHPYNEQFF